The TCR beta chain described here comes from a study of cytomegalovirus exposure and HLA in healthy donors. Study-wide results and caveats: The sole available immune exposure information was CMV serostatus. Associated with cytomegalovirus, according to the listing, were around 170 TCR beta chains.

The germline V gene encodes CDR1 SGHTA and CDR2 FQGTGA. The CDR3 is 12 amino acids. Trimming took off 4 bases at V and 13 bases at J, with 14 bases between the two ends. Both 60 Vbeta primers and 13 Jbeta primers went into the PCR. Some clones are missing from TCRdb's copy, which holds only in-frame ones; the method was immunoSEQ multiplex PCR. The repertoire holds about 140,000 clones, more than 65% seen once, with 1.5% to 2% in the top ten. Turning to this clone: The antigen is unknown.

The chain links TRBV7-3 to TRBJ2-1; D is possibly TRBD2 (6 bases). The sequenced sample was PBMCs. This TCR came from a woman aged 30 to 39 in good health and CMV-seronegative. This CDR3 is CASSSGGTRQFF. DNA of the CDR3: TGTGCCAGCAGCTCGGGCGGGACTCGTCAGTTCTTC.